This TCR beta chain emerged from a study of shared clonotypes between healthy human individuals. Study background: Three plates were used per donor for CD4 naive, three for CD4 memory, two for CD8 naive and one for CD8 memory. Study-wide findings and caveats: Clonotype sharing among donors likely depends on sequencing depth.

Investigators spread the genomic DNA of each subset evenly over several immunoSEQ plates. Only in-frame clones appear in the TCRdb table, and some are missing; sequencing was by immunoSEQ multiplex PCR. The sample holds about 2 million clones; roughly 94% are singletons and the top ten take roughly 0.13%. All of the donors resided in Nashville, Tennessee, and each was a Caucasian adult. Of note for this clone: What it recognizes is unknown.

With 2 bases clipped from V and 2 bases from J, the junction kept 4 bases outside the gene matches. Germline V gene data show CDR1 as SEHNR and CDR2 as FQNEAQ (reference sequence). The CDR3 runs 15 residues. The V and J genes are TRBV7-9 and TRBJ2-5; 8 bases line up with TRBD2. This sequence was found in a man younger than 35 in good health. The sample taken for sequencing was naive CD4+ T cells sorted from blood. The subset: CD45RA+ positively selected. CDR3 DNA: TGTGCCAGCAGCTTAATAGCGGGAATTCAAGAGACCCAGTACTTC. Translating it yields CASSLIAGIQETQYF.